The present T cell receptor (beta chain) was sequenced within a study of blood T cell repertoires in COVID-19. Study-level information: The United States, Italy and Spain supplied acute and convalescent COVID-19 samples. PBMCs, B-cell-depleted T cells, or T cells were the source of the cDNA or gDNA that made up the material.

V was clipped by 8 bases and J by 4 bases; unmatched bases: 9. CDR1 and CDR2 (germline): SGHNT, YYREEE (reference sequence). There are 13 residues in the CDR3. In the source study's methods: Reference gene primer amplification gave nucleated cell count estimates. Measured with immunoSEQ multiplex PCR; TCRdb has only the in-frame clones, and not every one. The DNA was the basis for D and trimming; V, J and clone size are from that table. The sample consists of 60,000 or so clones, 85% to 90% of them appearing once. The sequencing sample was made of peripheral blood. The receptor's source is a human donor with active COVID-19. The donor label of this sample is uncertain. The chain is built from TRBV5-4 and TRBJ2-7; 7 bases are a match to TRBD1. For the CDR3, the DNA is TGTGCCAGTGCACAGGGGACCGGGTACGAGCAGTACTTC. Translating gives CASAQGTGYEQYF.